This T cell receptor beta chain was observed in a study of blood T cell repertoires in COVID-19. Study context: Some COVID-19 samples were acute and others convalescent; all came from the United States, Italy and Spain.

V trimming: 6 bases; J trimming: 2 bases; junction bases outside the gene matches: 8. The germline CDR1 and CDR2 sequences are MNHNY and SVGAGI (reference sequence). This CDR3 region has 15 residues. In the original workflow: Reference gene primers were amplified, and this amplification served to estimate nucleated cell counts. This table comes from immunoSEQ multiplex PCR, and its TCRdb copy is limited to in-frame clones, with some not included. V and J calls and clone size are those listed in that table; D and trimming were worked out from the DNA. This sample has almost 200,000 clones, with roughly 90% found just once.

The receptor was derived from a woman under 30 who had recovered from COVID-19. V is TRBV6-6 and J is TRBJ2-3, with TRBD1 matching over 7 bases. Sequencing was carried out using PBMCs or T cells enriched from blood (not recorded which). In DNA, the CDR3 is TGTGCCAGCAGAAGAGACAGGGAGACCACAGATACGCAGTATTTT. The encoded protein is CASRRDRETTDTQYF.